The 3 T cell receptor beta chains listed next were all sequenced from one sample in a study of OX40 agonist ivuxolimab in advanced cancers. Profiled with immunoSEQ multiplex PCR; TCRdb holds only in-frame clones, not every one. The repertoire holds 40,000 or so clones, with around nine tenths as singletons. The starting material was CD4+ or CD8+ T cells sorted from blood, obtained in a trial of the OX40 agonist ivuxolimab. These TCRs come from an adult with an advanced solid tumor such as melanoma, head and neck, liver or kidney cancer.

The rearrangement joins TRBV4-1 to TRBJ2-2; 7 positions agree with TRBD2. CDR3 size: 16 residues. CDR1 is MGHRA and CDR2 is YSYEKL in the germline V gene. The ends lost 2 bases at V and 6 bases at J; junction bases unmatched: 9. The CDR3 DNA sequence: TGCGCCAGCAGCCAATTACAGCGGGGAGGCCCCGGGGAGCTGTTTTTT. Its protein product is CASSQLQRGGPGELFF.

The V gene is TRBV5-4, the J gene TRBJ2-5, with D unclear. Deletions cut 4 bases from V and 1 base from J, with 14 bases between. Germline CDR1 SGHNT, CDR2 YYREEE (reference sequence). The CDR3 is 15 amino acids. CDR3 in amino acids: CASSPGNGGQETQYF. In DNA, the CDR3 is TGTGCCAGCAGCCCCGGAAACGGCGGCCAAGAGACCCAGTACTTC.

The V call is TRBV6-1, the J call TRBJ2-7; a weak D match, TRBD2 (5 bases). Per germline, CDR1 MNHNS and CDR2 SASEGT. CDR3 length equals 16 residues. Trimming stripped 0 bases from V and 3 bases from J, with 15 bases between. CDR3 coding DNA: TGTGCCAGCAGTGAAGCGCAACGGGAAGGGAACTACGAGCAGTACTTC. Translation gives CASSEAQREGNYEQYF.